Shown below are 10 T cell receptor beta chains from a single sample sequenced in a study of blood T cell repertoires in COVID-19. Here immunoSEQ multiplex PCR was the method, and the copy in TCRdb shows in-frame clones only, minus some. The data show fewer than 200,000 clones, with 79% seen just once and 8.1% held by the top ten. Material: peripheral blood. The receptors originated from a woman in her sixties or seventies with COVID-19, enrolled during active disease.

The chain couples TRBV5-4 to TRBJ2-5; 9 bases fit TRBD1. The CDR3 is 16 amino acids. Germline V gene lookup returns CDR1 SGHNT and CDR2 YYREEE (reference sequence). With V trimmed by 4 bases and J by 2 bases, 9 bases remained unmatched. CDR3 in amino acids: CASSKPGQGQQETQYF. The CDR3 nucleotides are TGTGCCAGCAGCAAACCTGGACAGGGGCAACAAGAGACCCAGTACTTC.

The chain uses TRBV28 and TRBJ2-7; 7 nucleotides line up with TRBD2. The CDR3 runs 16 residues. Trimming at V came to 8 bases and at J to 4 bases, leaving 17 bases not matched to a gene. CDR1 MDHEN and CDR2 SYDVKM come from the germline V gene. In nucleotides, the CDR3 is TGTGCCAGCGCCTCAGGTCGGGACTACCGGGGTTACGAGCAGTACTTC. Protein product: CASASGRDYRGYEQYF.

The chain links TRBV23-1 to TRBJ1-5; D ambiguous. TRBV23-1 is annotated as an ORF whose role is uncertain. CDR3 length equals 13 residues. With 0 bases removed from V and 4 bases from J, the gap between germline ends came to 4 bases. The CDR3 nucleotides read TGCGCCAGCAGTCAATCCCCGAATCAGCCCCAGCATTTT. Protein: CASSQSPNQPQHF.

V and J are TRBV5-4 and TRBJ1-1; no reliable D call. V was shortened by 0 bases and J by 4 bases, with 13 bases between the two germline ends. Germline lookup yields CDR1 SGHNT and CDR2 YYREEE (reference sequence). CDR3 size: 15 residues. This CDR3 is CASSLELGRPTEAFF. CDR3 DNA sequence: TGTGCCAGCAGCTTGGAGTTAGGGAGGCCCACTGAAGCTTTCTTT.

The rearrangement links TRBV10-3 to TRBJ2-3, with D hard to call. Trimming left V 3 bases short and J 2 bases short, with 21 bases between. The CDR3 is 18 amino acids. Germline V gives CDR1 ENHRY, CDR2 SYGVKD. CDR3 loop: CAISDRVVSEKTTDTQYF. DNA for the CDR3: TGTGCCATCAGTGATCGGGTTGTGAGCGAGAAAACCACAGATACGCAGTATTTT.

This clone has a single count. The chain has TRBV6-2 or TRBV6-3 and TRBJ1-2, with 8 bases that match TRBD1. The CDR3 totals 14 residues. In germline, CDR1 is MNHEY, CDR2 SVGEGT. V trimming: 5 bases; J trimming: 5 bases; junction bases outside the gene matches: 7. CDR3 coding DNA: TGTGCCAGCAGTACATACGGGACAGGTTATGGCTACACCTTC. Its translation: CASSTYGTGYGYTF.

The V gene is TRBV6-6, the J gene TRBJ1-1; no clear D. Germline V gene lookup returns CDR1 MNHNY and CDR2 SVGAGI (reference sequence). The CDR3 has 16 residues. V lost 2 bases, J lost 3 bases, and 16 bases lay in between. The CDR3 nucleotides read TGTGCCAGCAGTTACCGTGCGTCGTCCGGGGACACTGAAGCTTTCTTT. Residues: CASSYRASSGDTEAFF.

V usage is TRBV19 and J usage is TRBJ2-3, with D possibly TRBD2 on 6 matching bases. The germline gives CDR1 LNHDA, CDR2 SQIVND (reference sequence). This CDR3 region has 14 residues. Trimming shortened V by 6 bases and J by 0 bases, and 10 bases separated the two germline ends. The chain's CDR3 is CASREGPSTDTQYF. The CDR3 DNA reads TGTGCCAGTAGGGAGGGACCAAGCACAGATACGCAGTATTTT.

This clone was observed once. The chain carries TRBV2 and TRBJ2-1; TRBD2 matches 8 bases. Germline CDR1 reads SNHLY; CDR2 reads FYNNEI. V lost 4 bases and J lost 4; bases outside the gene matches: 6. The CDR3 sequence is 15 residues long. CDR3: CASSGQTSAYNEQFF. In nucleotides, the CDR3 is TGTGCCAGCAGTGGGCAGACTAGCGCGTACAATGAGCAGTTCTTC. The complete variable domain, with remaining parts taken from reference TRBV2 and TRBJ2-1, reads EPEVTQTPSHQVTQMGQEVILRCVPISNHLYFYWYRQILGQKVEFLVSFYNNEISEKSEIFDDQFSVERPDGSNFTLKIRSTKLEDSAMYFCASSGQTSAYNEQFFGPGTRLTVL.

The rearrangement links TRBV5-1 to TRBJ2-3; weak D call: TRBD1 (5 bases). Deletions cut 5 bases from V and 3 bases from J, with 10 bases between. CDR1 and CDR2 (germline): SGHRS, YFSETQ. CDR3 size: 13 residues. CDR3 residues: CASSQGRTDTQYF. CDR3 coding DNA: TGCGCCAGCAGTCAGGGTCGGACAGATACGCAGTATTTT.